These T cell receptor beta chains were read from a single sample in a study of T cell clonotyping in hematopoietic cell transplantation. Sequenced by immunoSEQ multiplex PCR; TCRdb stores in-frame clones only, minus some. The sample includes under 6,500 clones, 85% to 95% of them seen just once. The specimen comprised peripheral blood mononuclear cells, sampled 100 days after allogeneic stem cell transplant. These receptors were collected from a female patient in her fifties or sixties who had an allogeneic stem cell transplant from an unrelated donor, so T cells may come from the graft donor. Some clones in this sample may be carry-over from other donors' samples. Both conserved end residues are part of each CDR3. The order of the fields is clone size, D gene, V gene, J gene, CDR3 protein, CDR3 DNA. A D gene is named only where the DNA matches it firmly. Some rows mark clone size as missing; the rest say once, few, many or name a class of expanded clone.

-	-	TRBV2	TRBJ2-6	CASRDREGSGANVLTF	TGTGCCAGCAGGGACAGGGAGGGCTCTGGGGCCAACGTCCTGACTTTC
-	-	TRBV30	TRBJ1-2	CAWTGYGYGYTF	TGTGCCTGGACAGGTTACGGCTATGGCTACACCTTC
once	-	TRBV4-2	TRBJ2-1	CASTNPSLTYNEQFF	TGTGCCAGCACCAACCCCTCCCTTACGTACAATGAGCAGTTCTTC
-	-	TRBV7-6	TRBJ2-7	CASSLGLGFVAYEQYF	TGTGCCAGCAGCTTAGGGCTGGGGTTCGTCGCCTACGAGCAGTACTTC
-	TRBD2	TRBV7-8	TRBJ2-5	CASSQNSGGNQETQYF	TGTGCCAGCAGCCAAAATAGCGGGGGTAACCAAGAGACCCAGTACTTC
-	-	TRBV19	TRBJ1-4	CASSMNRTPTNEKLFF	TGTGCCAGTAGTATGAACAGGACTCCAACTAATGAAAAACTGTTTTTT
once	-	TRBV30	TRBJ2-2	CAWSVGVRDTGELFF	TGTGCCTGGAGTGTAGGGGTTCGGGACACCGGGGAGCTGTTTTTT
-	-	TRBV5-1	TRBJ1-6	CATRRGHYSPLHF	TGCGCCACCCGCCGGGGCCATTATTCACCCCTCCACTTT
-	-	TRBV27	TRBJ2-5	CASSLVRGETQYF	TGTGCCAGCAGTTTAGTCCGGGGAGAGACCCAGTACTTC
-	TRBD1	TRBV11-3	TRBJ1-1	CASSDRGRAEAFF	TGTGCCAGCAGCGACAGGGGTCGGGCTGAAGCTTTCTTT
few	-	TRBV4-1	TRBJ2-7	CASSQEGDGGTYEQYF	TGCGCCAGCAGCCAAGAAGGGGACGGAGGGACCTACGAGCAGTACTTC
-	-	TRBV28	TRBJ1-2	CASSRQEWGYGYTF	TGTGCCAGCAGCAGACAGGAGTGGGGCTATGGCTACACCTTC
-	-	TRBV5-1	TRBJ2-6	CASSPPRGSGANVLTF	TGCGCCAGCAGCCCCCCTCGGGGCTCTGGGGCCAACGTCCTGACTTTC
-	-	TRBV7-6	TRBJ2-2	CASRLQIQNTGELFF	TGTGCCAGCAGACTCCAAATTCAGAACACCGGGGAGCTGTTTTTT
-	-	TRBV25-1	TRBJ1-1	CASSELRQSPYTEAFF	TGTGCCAGCAGTGAATTGCGACAGAGTCCTTACACTGAAGCTTTCTTT
-	TRBD1	TRBV30	TRBJ1-1	CAWKDRGNTEAFF	TGTGCCTGGAAGGACAGGGGGAACACTGAAGCTTTCTTT
-	-	TRBV18	TRBJ1-1	CASSLTDEAFF	TGTGCCAGCTCGTTGACGGATGAAGCTTTCTTT
-	-	TRBV5-6	TRBJ2-7	CASSLSTYEQYF	TGTGCCAGCAGCTTGTCGACCTACGAGCAGTACTTC
-	-	TRBV15	TRBJ1-2	CATSRDLGESRGYGYTF	TGTGCCACCAGCAGAGATTTGGGAGAGTCGAGGGGCTATGGCTACACCTTC